This T cell receptor (beta chain) was obtained from a study of blood T cell repertoires in COVID-19. Study as a whole: Researchers got acute and convalescent COVID-19 samples from the United States, Italy and Spain. The analysed material was cDNA or gDNA that came from T cells, B-cell-depleted T cells, or PBMCs.

The CDR3 spans 13 residues. Germline V gene lookup returns CDR1 MNHNS and CDR2 SASEGT. V was clipped by 5 bases and J by 6 bases; unmatched bases: 3. Authors' data handling: Estimates of nucleated cell counts were drawn from the amplification of reference gene primers. TCRdb keeps only in-frame clones here, not all; method: immunoSEQ multiplex PCR. V, J and clone size are those of that table, while D and trimming were read from the DNA. The sample contains some 300,000 clones, approximately 89% of which appear only once. The table lists this clone with a few counts. The source material was peripheral blood. The chain links TRBV6-1 to TRBJ1-2, with 10 bases identical to TRBD1. This receptor was obtained from a woman aged 25 to 39 who had recovered from COVID-19. The CDR3 sequence is CASSPGTGDGYTF. DNA for the CDR3: TGTGCCAGCAGTCCTGGGACAGGGGATGGCTACACCTTC.